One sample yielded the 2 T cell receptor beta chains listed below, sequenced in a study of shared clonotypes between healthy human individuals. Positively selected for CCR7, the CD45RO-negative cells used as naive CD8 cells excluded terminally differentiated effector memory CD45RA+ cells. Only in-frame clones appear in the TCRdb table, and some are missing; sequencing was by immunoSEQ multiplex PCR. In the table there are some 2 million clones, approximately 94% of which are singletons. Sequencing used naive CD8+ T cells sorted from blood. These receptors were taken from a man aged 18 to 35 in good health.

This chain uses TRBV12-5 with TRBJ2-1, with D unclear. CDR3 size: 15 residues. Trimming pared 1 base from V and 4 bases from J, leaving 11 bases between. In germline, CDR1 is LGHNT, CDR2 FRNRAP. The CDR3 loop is CASGLDPVVYNEQFF. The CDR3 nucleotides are TGTGCTAGTGGTTTGGACCCGGTAGTGTACAATGAGCAGTTCTTC.

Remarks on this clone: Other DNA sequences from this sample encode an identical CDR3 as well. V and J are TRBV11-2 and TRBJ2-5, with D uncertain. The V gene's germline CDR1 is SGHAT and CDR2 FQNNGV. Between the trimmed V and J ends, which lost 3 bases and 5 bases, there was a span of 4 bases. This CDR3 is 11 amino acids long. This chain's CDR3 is CASSLVETQYF. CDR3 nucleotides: TGTGCCAGCAGCTTGGTTGAGACCCAGTACTTC.